This T cell receptor beta chain was recorded in a study of T cells after yellow fever vaccination. Overall study context: Low-cell-number fractions underwent preparation using SMART-Seq v4 Ultra Low Input. Study-wide results and caveats: Abundant contaminating clonotypes from the bulk population could appear in FACS-sorted repertoires. Subsequent to the booster, the majority of primary-vaccination clones reappeared (96% CD4, approximately 90% CD8).

One entry per CDR3 protein, called by TCRdb with MiXCR from the 5' RACE reads. This table has approximately 510,000 distinct CDR3 sequences, 20% to 25% appearing once. V was clipped by 0 bases and J by 1 base, with 14 bases between them. Germline V lookup: CDR1 SGHRS, CDR2 YFSETQ. The CDR3 sequence is 17 residues long. Worth noting for this clonotype: What it recognizes is unknown.

This clonotype was obtained from a man between 18 and 35 years old who received the YFV17D yellow fever vaccine. The input for sequencing was PBMCs, taken roughly 20 days after the first yellow fever vaccination. This chain joins TRBV5-1 and TRBJ2-4; no definite D call. Here the CDR3 DNA reads TGCGCCAGCAGCTTGGGGTCCCCGGGTCGGGCCAAAAACATTCAGTACTTC. This codes for CASSLGSPGRAKNIQYF.